The T cell receptor beta chain under discussion was sequenced for a study of cytomegalovirus exposure and HLA in healthy donors. The CDR3 runs to 14 residues. Germline-derived CDR1 and CDR2 are SGHTA and FQGTGA. Between the trimmed V and J ends, which lost 5 bases and 6 bases, there was a span of 16 bases. The sample holds one count of this clone. Produced via immunoSEQ multiplex PCR; TCRdb's table is partial and in-frame only. Of 100,000 to 150,000 clones listed, over 90% are singletons. This receptor was taken from a woman aged 18-30 years in good health and CMV-seronegative. This chain joins TRBV7-3 and TRBJ1-2; D gene unclear. The sample comprised PBMCs. CDR3 residues: CASSPGSPGDGYTF. The CDR3 DNA follows: TGTGCCAGCAGCCCCGGGTCCCCGGGAGATGGCTACACCTTC.